This T cell receptor beta chain stems from a study of immune cell composition in non-small cell lung cancer. Study results and caveats: Lung adenocarcinomas had lower top 10 clone scores and clonality than squamous tumours. Shared sequences between tumour-reactive and dominant in vivo clones were not proven. Squamous carcinomas (75%) more often had tumour-associated clones >0.5% than adenocarcinomas (around 33%).

Assay used: immunoSEQ multiplex PCR; TCRdb lists only in-frame clones, some missing. Of around 4,700 clones listed, roughly 80% are singletons. In regard to this clone: As yet, its antigen is unknown.

This CDR3 has 12 residues. Per germline, CDR1 MDHEN and CDR2 SYDVKM. V shed 4 bases and J 10 bases; nucleotides not matched to a gene: 4. DNA was extracted from unsorted cell suspensions stored frozen. The J gene is TRBJ2-1, the V gene TRBV28; 7 nucleotides match TRBD1. This TCR came from a human donor with non-small cell lung cancer. The specimen sequenced was lung tumor tissue. The CDR3 bases are TGTGCCAGCAGTTCACAGGGGAACGAGCAGTTCTTC. Its translation: CASSSQGNEQFF. The variable domain in full, completed from reference TRBV28 and TRBJ2-1, reads DVKVTQSSRYLVKRTGEKVFLECVQDMDHENMFWYRQDPGLGLRLIYFSYDVKMKEKGDIPEGYSVSREKKERFSLILESASTNQTSMYLCASSSQGNEQFFGPGTRLTVL.